This T cell receptor (beta chain) was found in a study of technical replicates of blood from several donors. Profiling relied on immunoSEQ multiplex PCR, and the TCRdb table lists in-frame clones only, not all of them. The data hold around 15,000 clones, with around nine tenths observed a single time. The germline V gene encodes CDR1 SNHLY and CDR2 FYNNEI. The V and J ends lost 6 bases and 0 bases respectively, with 6 bases between them. CDR3 size: 13 residues. Sequenced sample: PBMCs. The clonotype comes from a human donor in good health. The rearrangement joins TRBV2 to TRBJ1-5, with unresolved D. The CDR3 region has the DNA TGTGCCAGCAGGTTTCTTAGCAATCAGCCCCAGCATTTT. Protein product: CASRFLSNQPQHF.